The 7 T cell receptor beta chains listed next were all sequenced from one sample in a study of T cells of healthy individuals. TCRdb re-derived calls from the 5' RACE reads in MiXCR, one entry per CDR3 protein. This sample has 55,000 to 65,000 distinct CDR3 sequences; under 20% occur once, and the top ten carry about 4.7%. The receptors stem from a human donor in good health.

This clonotype occurred many times. J is TRBJ1-5 and V is TRBV27; D is possibly TRBD1 (5 bases). CDR3 size: 15 residues. Trimming removed 6 bases at V and 5 bases at J, with 17 bases between. Germline CDR1 reads MNHEY; CDR2 reads SMNVEV (reference sequence). The CDR3 DNA follows: TGTGCCAGCAGGATCAGGGTGGGAGGGGATCAGCCCCAGCATTTT. This codes for CASRIRVGGDQPQHF.

In this sample, this clonotype turned up many times. V is TRBV18 and J is TRBJ1-3; D is ambiguous. The CDR3 is made up of 17 amino acids. Germline V lookup: CDR1 KGHSH, CDR2 LQKENI. Deletions cut 2 bases from V and 0 bases from J, with 14 bases between. CDR3 sequence reads: CASSPEAGRHSGNTIYF. The CDR3 nucleotides are TGTGCCAGCTCACCAGAGGCTGGACGGCACTCTGGAAACACCATATATTTT.

This clonotype was recorded many times. This chain uses TRBV5-6 with TRBJ2-2, with D hard to call. The CDR3 runs to 15 residues. Germline assignment: CDR1 SGHDT and CDR2 YYEEEE. Trimming took off 0 bases at V and 1 base at J, with 7 bases between the two ends. The DNA of the CDR3 is TGTGCCAGCAGCTTGGGGCCCAAGAACACCGGGGAGCTGTTTTTT. This codes for CASSLGPKNTGELFF.

This clonotype turned up a few times. The genes are TRBV2 and TRBJ2-3; D may be TRBD1 (6 bases). Trimming shortened V by 7 bases and J by 5 bases, and 10 bases separated the two germline ends. The germline CDR1 and CDR2 sequences are SNHLY and FYNNEI. CDR3 length: 12 amino acids. The CDR3 coding sequence is TGTGCCAGCACCACAGGGATAGATACGCAGTATTTT. This translates into CASTTGIDTQYF.

The chain joins TRBV2 to TRBJ2-5; tentatively, D is TRBD2 (6 bases). The V gene's germline CDR1 is SNHLY and CDR2 FYNNEI. The CDR3 covers 16 residues. Trimming took 4 bases from V and 5 from J, leaving 20 bases between them. The CDR3 DNA sequence: TGTGCCAGCAGTGTTCGGGACTCCCTCCTCGGGGAGACCCAGTACTTC. It translates to CASSVRDSLLGETQYF.

This clonotype was observed many times. Here the CDR3 DNA reads TGTGCCAGCAGACCATCGGGACTAGCGGGAGAGGGGGTCTACAATGAGCAGTTCTTC. This translates into CASRPSGLAGEGVYNEQFF. The chain has TRBV21-1 and TRBJ2-1; the table's D call, TRBD2, has no DNA check behind it. TRBV21-1 is a documented pseudogene. The CDR3 extends over 19 amino acids.

The gene calls are TRBV20-1 and TRBJ2-7; 11 bases align to TRBD2. The junction had 3 bases not matched to a gene; V was cut back by 4 bases and J by 4 bases. Looked up from germline, CDR1 is DFQATT and CDR2 is SNEGSKA (reference sequence). The CDR3 sequence is 13 residues long. Here the CDR3 reads CSATGTSGYEQYF. CDR3 nucleotides: TGCAGTGCTACGGGGACTAGCGGTTACGAGCAGTACTTC.